This T cell receptor (beta chain) was found in a study of response to subunit inactivated influenza vaccine. Whole-study results and caveats: Seasonal influenza vaccination, on each occasion, was suggested by the authors to recruit few new T cells.

TCRdb reprocessed the RT-PCR reads via MiXCR and lists one record per CDR3 protein. This sample has under 550,000 distinct CDR3 sequences; 6.5% to 8% occur once, and the top ten carry 10% to 15%. CDR3 length equals 15 residues. The trim removed 1 base at V and 5 bases at J, leaving 3 bases unmatched. Germline lookup yields CDR1 LNHNV and CDR2 YYDKDF (reference sequence). Concerning this clonotype itself: Its specificity is unknown.

This clonotype was obtained from a man between 50 and 70 years old who received an inactivated influenza vaccine. The chain recombines TRBV15 with TRBJ2-5; 11 bases map to TRBD2. Sample: PBMCs from blood, taken 23 to 25 months after vaccination. CDR3 in amino acids: CATSRGLAGRETQYF. The CDR3 nucleotides are TGTGCCACCAGCAGAGGACTAGCGGGGAGGGAGACCCAGTACTTC.